Presented here are 17 T cell receptor beta chains from one specimen sequenced in a study of metastatic and nonmetastatic thyroid tumors. Each patient came to thyroid surgery without any prior treatment (of any kind). TCRdb used MiXCR to call clones anew from the PCR reads. The sample includes tens of thousands of clones, around 17% of them seen just once. The sequenced sample consisted of blood. The receptors were gathered from a female donor with papillary thyroid cancer or a benign thyroid nodule (not recorded which). Some clones in this sample may be carry-over from other donors' samples.

There are many counts of this clone. The chain joins TRBV19 to TRBJ2-3; the D call may be TRBD1 or TRBD2 (6 bases each). V lost 6 bases and J lost 1, with 17 bases in between. This CDR3 comprises 16 residues. The germline V gene encodes CDR1 LNHDA and CDR2 SQIVND (reference sequence). The CDR3 DNA reads as TGTGCCAGTAGCCTTCGGGGGCGCAGCCGCACAGATACGCAGTATTTT. As protein: CASSLRGRSRTDTQYF.

J is TRBJ2-7 and V is TRBV30; TRBD1 might be the D (5 bases). Deletions cut 7 bases from V and 2 bases from J, with 12 bases between. Germline V gene lookup returns CDR1 GTSNPN and CDR2 SVGIG (reference sequence). The CDR3 is 12 residues long. In nucleotides, the CDR3 is TGTGCCTTGATTGAGACAGCCTACGAGCAGTACTTC. It encodes CALIETAYEQYF.

The chain employs TRBV4-1 and TRBJ2-7; maybe TRBD1 (5 bases). V was shortened by 5 bases and J by 3 bases, with 8 bases between the two germline ends. The CDR3 contains 12 residues. Per germline, CDR1 MGHRA and CDR2 YSYEKL. The CDR3 reads CASSSDSYEQYF. The CDR3 DNA is TGCGCCAGCAGCTCCGACAGCTACGAGCAGTACTTC.

This clone was seen at least ten times. The chain is built from TRBV30 and TRBJ2-5; D not resolved. The CDR3 length is 12 residues. Trimming removed 1 base at V and 2 bases at J, with 5 bases between. Germline V gene lookup returns CDR1 GTSNPN and CDR2 SVGIG (reference sequence). The CDR3 spells CAWSDLQETQYF. In DNA form, the CDR3 reads TGTGCCTGGAGTGACTTACAAGAGACCCAGTACTTC.

This clone was seen repeatedly, ten times or more. A much larger clone lies a single base off, so this may be a read error. Other DNA sequences in the same sample also yield this CDR3. The chain carries TRBV20-1 and TRBJ1-2, with TRBD1 matching 7 bases. The CDR3 is 13 residues long. From germline, CDR1 is DFQATT and CDR2 SNEGSKA (reference sequence). This CDR3 reads CSARDDREYGYTF. The CDR3 nucleotides are TGCAGTGCCAGAGATGACAGGGAATATGGCTACACCTTC.

This clone was recorded at least ten times. The V call is TRBV5-6, the J call TRBJ2-6; no firm D call. The CDR3 extends over 14 amino acids. Deletions cut 1 base from V and 0 bases from J, with 2 bases between. Germline CDR1 is SGHDT and CDR2 is YYEEEE. CDR3: CASSLLSGANVLTF. DNA of the CDR3: TGTGCCAGCAGCTTGCTCTCTGGGGCCAACGTCCTGACTTTC.

This clone was seen ten or more times. The J gene is TRBJ2-1, the V gene TRBV19; 7 positions agree with TRBD2. Per germline, CDR1 LNHDA and CDR2 SQIVND (reference sequence). The CDR3 is made up of 17 amino acids. Unmatched junction bases numbered 18, after V lost 3 bases and J lost 10 bases. Here the CDR3 reads CASSIHFLGEGPGEQFF. The CDR3 region has the DNA TGTGCCAGTAGTATTCATTTTTTGGGGGAGGGCCCGGGGGAGCAGTTCTTC.

This sequence joins TRBV19 and TRBJ2-7; perhaps TRBD2 as D (5 bases). Trimming cost V 5 bases and J 3 bases, with 17 bases left between them. Per the germline V gene, CDR1 is LNHDA and CDR2 is SQIVND (reference sequence). The CDR3 length is 15 residues. The CDR3, as DNA: TGTGCCAGTAGTCACCTAGCAGTTTCACACTACGAGCAGTACTTC. Translating gives CASSHLAVSHYEQYF.

This clone was counted many times. This chain joins TRBV25-1 and TRBJ2-7; no clear D gene. Germline CDR1 reads MGHDK; CDR2 reads SYGVNS. This CDR3 has 15 amino acids. V lost 1 base and J lost 2, with 12 bases in between. CDR3 DNA sequence: TGTGCCAGCAGTGAATTAAGGGAAGGGACCTACGAGCAGTACTTC. This codes for CASSELREGTYEQYF.

This clone was seen repeatedly, ten times or more. The chain recombines TRBV5-4 with TRBJ2-1; 7 bases agree with TRBD2. The CDR3 has 13 residues. V shed 3 bases and J 6 bases; nucleotides not matched to a gene: 3. Germline values: CDR1 SGHNT, CDR2 YYREEE (reference sequence). The CDR3 protein is CASSSGRANEQFF. The CDR3 DNA reads as TGTGCCAGCAGCTCTGGGAGGGCCAATGAGCAGTTCTTC.

This clone ranks as medium-sized. This rearrangement joins TRBV27 to TRBJ2-7; 14 bases map to TRBD2. Trimming took 1 base from V and 3 from J; bases not matched to a gene: 8. The germline V gene has CDR1 MNHEY and CDR2 SMNVEV (reference sequence). This CDR3 has 18 residues. The CDR3 sequence: CASSLLGLAGEGVYEQYF. The DNA of the CDR3 is TGTGCCAGCAGTTTATTGGGACTAGCGGGAGAAGGGGTCTACGAGCAGTACTTC.

This clone was found many times. The chain has TRBV5-1 and TRBJ2-4, with D possibly TRBD2 on 6 matching bases. From germline, CDR1 is SGHRS and CDR2 YFSETQ. V lost 2 bases, J lost 7 bases, and 10 bases lay in between. CDR3 length: 13 amino acids. In DNA, the CDR3 is TGCGCCAGCAGCTTCGGGACTGGGAACATTCAGTACTTC. This sequence encodes CASSFGTGNIQYF. The full variable domain, completed using reference TRBV5-1 and TRBJ2-4, is KAGVTQTPRYLIKTRGQQVTLSCSPISGHRSVSWYQQTPGQGLQFLFEYFSETQRNKGNFPGRFSGRQFSNSRSEMNVSTLELGDSALYLCASSFGTGNIQYFGAGTRLSVL.

This clone came up many times. The chain carries TRBV4-1 and TRBJ2-5; the D gene is possibly TRBD2 (5 bases). V was clipped by 0 bases and J by 2 bases, with 13 bases between them. The V gene's germline CDR1 is MGHRA and CDR2 YSYEKL. CDR3 length equals 16 residues. This CDR3 is CASSQDPGSIQETQYF. CDR3 sequence (DNA): TGCGCCAGCAGCCAAGATCCGGGATCAATTCAAGAGACCCAGTACTTC.

This clone came up many times. CDR3 DNA sequence: TGCAGTGCTAGAGCTGGGACTAGTAACAATGAGCAGTTCTTC. This codes for CSARAGTSNNEQFF. V and J are TRBV20-1 and TRBJ2-1; 8 bases are shared with TRBD2. The CDR3 runs to 14 residues. The V gene end was trimmed by 1 base and the J gene end by 5 bases; junction bases not matched to a gene: 4. The germline V gene has CDR1 DFQATT and CDR2 SNEGSKA (reference sequence).

This clone has more than one count but fewer than ten. One junction end disagrees with the germline gene, perhaps due to a read error. Other DNA variants within this sample encode the same CDR3. V usage is TRBV28 and J usage is TRBJ2-1, with 12 bases matching TRBD2. Germline CDR1 reads MDHEN; CDR2 reads SYDVKM. The CDR3 is made up of 16 amino acids. The CDR3 sequence: CASSSGTSGPNNERFF. CDR3 nucleotides: TGTGCCAGCAGTTCCGGGACTAGCGGGCCAAACAATGAGCGGTTCTTC. The variable domain in full, completed from reference TRBV28 and TRBJ2-1, reads DVKVTQSSRYLVKRTGEKVFLECVQDMDHENMFWYRQDPGLGLRLIYFSYDVKMKEKGDIPEGYSVSREKKERFSLILESASTNQTSMYLCASSSGTSGPNNERFFGPGTRLTVL.

This clone was counted many times. The CDR3 protein is CASGPGAIYEQYF. The CDR3 nucleotides read TGTGCCAGCGGACCAGGGGCGATCTACGAGCAGTACTTC. V and J are TRBV28 and TRBJ2-7, with D perhaps matching TRBD1 (6 bases). The CDR3 length is 13 residues. V shed 8 bases and J shed 3 bases, with 14 bases lying between them. CDR1 MDHEN and CDR2 SYDVKM come from the germline V gene.

This clone appeared a single time. This chain uses TRBV9 with TRBJ2-1; 10 bases line up with TRBD2. The CDR3 extends over 17 amino acids. The J segment lost 6 bases and the V segment lost 0 bases, leaving 9 bases of the junction unmatched. CDR1 and CDR2 (germline): SGDLS, YYNGEE. The DNA for the CDR3 is TGTGCCAGCAGCGTAGTAGGTAGCGGGAGGCCGGTCAATGAGCAGTTCTTC. Its translation: CASSVVGSGRPVNEQFF.